These T cell receptor beta chains were read from a single sample in a study of blood T cell repertoires in COVID-19. Sequencing used immunoSEQ multiplex PCR; TCRdb keeps in-frame clones, though not all of them. The sample comprises some 110,000 clones, 70% to 90% of which are singletons, and roughly 8% rests with the top ten. Sequencing input: peripheral blood. Every receptor here comes from a man aged 65 to 79 who had recovered from COVID-19. The CDR3 runs from the conserved cysteine through the conserved F or W. A D gene is named only where the DNA matches it firmly. Some rows mark clone size as missing; the rest say once, few, many or name a class of expanded clone.

cdr3_nt: TGTGCCAGCACCGTAACAGGGGGATTAAACTATGGCTACACCTTC; cdr3_aa: CASTVTGGLNYGYTF; j_call: TRBJ1-2; v_call: TRBV7-2; clone_size: NA; d_call: TRBD1
cdr3_nt: TGTGCCAGTAGTACTGACAGGGGGGATAGGTACAATGAGCAGTTCTTC; cdr3_aa: CASSTDRGDRYNEQFF; j_call: TRBJ2-1; v_call: TRBV19; clone_size: NA; d_call: TRBD1
cdr3_nt: TGTGCCAGCAGCCCCCTGGGCCGCAGGGCTTTCTTT; cdr3_aa: CASSPLGRRAFF; j_call: TRBJ1-1; v_call: TRBV16; clone_size: NA; d_call: NA
cdr3_nt: TGTGCCACCGGGACACAGAATCAGCCCCAGCATTTT; cdr3_aa: CATGTQNQPQHF; j_call: TRBJ1-5; v_call: TRBV28; clone_size: NA; d_call: NA
cdr3_nt: TGTGCCAGCACCCCGGGGCTAGCGGGAGGGCCAGTTGGGACAGATACGCAGTATTTT; cdr3_aa: CASTPGLAGGPVGTDTQYF; j_call: TRBJ2-3; v_call: TRBV5-5; clone_size: NA; d_call: TRBD2
cdr3_nt: TGTGCCACCAGTGATTTTGCTAGCGGGGGGGCCGACACCGGGGAGCTGTTTTTT; cdr3_aa: CATSDFASGGADTGELFF; j_call: TRBJ2-2; v_call: TRBV24-1; clone_size: NA; d_call: TRBD2
cdr3_nt: TGTGCCAGCAGCGCTCACAGGAACATGAACACTGAAGCTTTCTTT; cdr3_aa: CASSAHRNMNTEAFF; j_call: TRBJ1-1; v_call: TRBV7-9; clone_size: NA; d_call: NA
cdr3_nt: TGTGCCAGCAGCGCCGGGACAGGGTCGGGGGAGACCCAGTACTTC; cdr3_aa: CASSAGTGSGETQYF; j_call: TRBJ2-5; v_call: TRBV5-6; clone_size: NA; d_call: TRBD1
cdr3_nt: TGCGCCAGCAGCTTTGGAGGGGCCTCCTACGAGCAGTACTTC; cdr3_aa: CASSFGGASYEQYF; j_call: TRBJ2-7; v_call: TRBV5-1; clone_size: NA; d_call: NA
cdr3_nt: TGTGCCAGCAGTTACATTGGGAGTGACATTAACTATGGCTACACCTTC; cdr3_aa: CASSYIGSDINYGYTF; j_call: TRBJ1-2; v_call: TRBV28; clone_size: NA; d_call: NA
cdr3_nt: TGCGCCAGCAGCTTGTCGGGACAGAGCTCTGGAAACACCATATATTTT; cdr3_aa: CASSLSGQSSGNTIYF; j_call: TRBJ1-3; v_call: TRBV5-1; clone_size: NA; d_call: TRBD1
cdr3_nt: TGTGCCAGCAGCTTAGGGCGGGGCCTAACCTACGAGCAGTACTTC; cdr3_aa: CASSLGRGLTYEQYF; j_call: TRBJ2-7; v_call: TRBV7-2; clone_size: NA; d_call: NA
cdr3_nt: NA; cdr3_aa: CASSFFGQGASTGELFF; j_call: TRBJ2-2; v_call: TRBV28; clone_size: NA; d_call: NA
cdr3_nt: TGTGCCAGCAGTGAACAGGGACATCAGAACACTGAAGCTTTCTTT; cdr3_aa: CASSEQGHQNTEAFF; j_call: TRBJ1-1; v_call: TRBV6-1; clone_size: NA; d_call: NA
cdr3_nt: TGTGCCAGCAGCTTAGTGGCGGGGCAGGGCTATGGCTACACCTTC; cdr3_aa: CASSLVAGQGYGYTF; j_call: TRBJ1-2; v_call: TRBV7-8; clone_size: few; d_call: NA
cdr3_nt: TGCAGTGCCACAGGGGCCCACGAGCAGTACTTC; cdr3_aa: CSATGAHEQYF; j_call: TRBJ2-7; v_call: TRBV20-1; clone_size: few; d_call: TRBD1
cdr3_nt: TGTGCCAGCAGCCTCCGGGACAGCTACGAGCAGTACTTC; cdr3_aa: CASSLRDSYEQYF; j_call: TRBJ2-7; v_call: TRBV9; clone_size: NA; d_call: TRBD1
cdr3_nt: TGTGCCAGCAGCCAGGGGCAGGGATATGGCTACACCTTC; cdr3_aa: CASSQGQGYGYTF; j_call: TRBJ1-2; v_call: TRBV11-3; clone_size: NA; d_call: NA
cdr3_nt: TGCGCCAGTAGTAGAATACCGGGAGACAATGAGCAGTTCTTC; cdr3_aa: CASSRIPGDNEQFF; j_call: TRBJ2-1; v_call: TRBV5-1; clone_size: NA; d_call: NA
cdr3_nt: TGTGCCAGCAGCTTAGCGGCATTGGGGGGTTGGGACAATCAGCCCCAGCATTTT; cdr3_aa: CASSLAALGGWDNQPQHF; j_call: TRBJ1-5; v_call: TRBV7-8; clone_size: NA; d_call: NA
cdr3_nt: TGTGCCAGCAGTTTAACACCGGGACTAGGAGTTCAAGAGACCCAGTACTTC; cdr3_aa: CASSLTPGLGVQETQYF; j_call: TRBJ2-5; v_call: TRBV6-2/TRBV6-3; clone_size: NA; d_call: TRBD2
cdr3_nt: TGTGCCAGCTCATGGACAGGATTGAAGAATTCACCCCTCCACTTT; cdr3_aa: CASSWTGLKNSPLHF; j_call: TRBJ1-6; v_call: TRBV18; clone_size: NA; d_call: TRBD1
cdr3_nt: TGCGCCAGCAGACGAACAACAGGGGGCTATGCTTTCTTT; cdr3_aa: CASRRTTGGYAFF; j_call: TRBJ1-1; v_call: TRBV5-1; clone_size: NA; d_call: TRBD1
cdr3_nt: TGCGCCAGCAGCTTGGCGGGGCTAGCGGGGGTAGAGACCCAGTACTTC; cdr3_aa: CASSLAGLAGVETQYF; j_call: TRBJ2-5; v_call: TRBV5-1; clone_size: few; d_call: TRBD2
cdr3_nt: TGTGCCAGCTCACCACCCGGAGGGGCCGGGACCGGGGAGCTGTTTTTT; cdr3_aa: CASSPPGGAGTGELFF; j_call: TRBJ2-2; v_call: TRBV18; clone_size: NA; d_call: NA
cdr3_nt: TGTGCCAGCAGTGAACCCCCATCGACAGGGAGGGAAAAACTGTTTTTT; cdr3_aa: CASSEPPSTGREKLFF; j_call: TRBJ1-4; v_call: TRBV25-1; clone_size: NA; d_call: TRBD1
cdr3_nt: TGTGCCAGCAGCCTCGGGGGGGCAGTAGGGACAGATACGCAGTATTTT; cdr3_aa: CASSLGGAVGTDTQYF; j_call: TRBJ2-3; v_call: TRBV4-2; clone_size: NA; d_call: TRBD2
cdr3_nt: TGCAGTGCTAGTCGGGTTCCCACTGAAGCTTTCTTT; cdr3_aa: CSASRVPTEAFF; j_call: TRBJ1-1; v_call: TRBV20-1; clone_size: NA; d_call: NA
cdr3_nt: TGTGCCAGCAGCGTGCGGGCATTGGTCGGTCAGCCCCAGCATTTT; cdr3_aa: CASSVRALVGQPQHF; j_call: TRBJ1-5; v_call: TRBV7-2; clone_size: few; d_call: NA
cdr3_nt: TGTGCCAGCAGCCGGGACGGGACAGGGGGCGAAAAACTGTTTTTT; cdr3_aa: CASSRDGTGGEKLFF; j_call: TRBJ1-4; v_call: TRBV4-2; clone_size: NA; d_call: TRBD1
cdr3_nt: TGTGCCAGCAGCTTAAGCGGGATCTACAATGAGCAGTTCTTC; cdr3_aa: CASSLSGIYNEQFF; j_call: TRBJ2-1; v_call: TRBV13; clone_size: NA; d_call: TRBD2
cdr3_nt: TGTGCCAGCAGTTACCAGGGGGCCGGTTCACCCCTCCACTTT; cdr3_aa: CASSYQGAGSPLHF; j_call: TRBJ1-6; v_call: TRBV6-2/TRBV6-3; clone_size: NA; d_call: TRBD1
cdr3_nt: TGTGCCAGCAGCCCGAGACTAGGGGAGAAGGACGAGCAGTACTTC; cdr3_aa: CASSPRLGEKDEQYF; j_call: TRBJ2-7; v_call: TRBV9; clone_size: NA; d_call: NA